These 14 T cell receptor beta chains originate from one sample sequenced in a study of preoperative IRX-2 immunotherapy in early breast cancer (dated 2019 in TCRdb). Receptor libraries were prepared by the immunoSEQ multiplex PCR assay. TCRdb obtained this table from immuneACCESS and retained in-frame rearrangements with V and J assigned. These tables miss some clones; where compared with another copy, unresolved V genes account for less than half of the shortfall, and the remainder is unexplained. This sample lists more than 6,500 clones; over 75% were detected once. The top ten hold about 15% of the sample. Sample treatment or condition, as interpreted from the label and publication: preoperative locoregional IRX-2 cytokine immunotherapy. The sequenced sample was tumor tissue, obtained after IRX-2 immunotherapy. Receptors were obtained from a human donor with breast cancer.

The genes are TRBV6-8 and TRBJ2-7; D not resolved. Germline V lookup: CDR1 MNHGY, CDR2 SAAAGT. The V end lost 6 bases, the J end lost 2 bases, and 17 bases lay between the germline ends. CDR3 length: 15 amino acids. The CDR3 DNA reads as TGTGCCAGCAGCCCAAATCCCCTTTTCGCCTACGAGCAGTACTTC. As protein: CASSPNPLFAYEQYF.

The sample holds one count of this clone. This chain joins TRBV23-1 and TRBJ2-1, with 8 bases identical to TRBD1. TRBV23-1 is an ORF, with its function uncertain. The trim removed 7 bases at V and 10 bases at J, leaving 15 bases unmatched. This CDR3 has 15 amino acids. The CDR3 DNA reads as TGCGCCAGCACCCTAAGACCGGGACAGGCGGGAGAGCAGTTCTTC. Its protein is CASTLRPGQAGEQFF.

The rearrangement uses TRBV30 and TRBJ2-7, with a tentative D call TRBD1 (5 bases). The V end was cut by 8 bases, the J end by 6 bases, with 17 bases between. The CDR3 covers 12 residues. Germline loops: CDR1 GTSNPN, CDR2 SVGIG (reference sequence). This CDR3 reads CASSQGVGEQYF. The CDR3 DNA sequence: TGTGCCAGCAGCCAAGGGGTAGGCGAGCAGTACTTC.

The chain carries TRBV19 and TRBJ1-2, with no clear D. V lost 4 bases, J lost 8 bases, and 11 bases lay in between. CDR1 and CDR2 from the germline V gene are LNHDA and SQIVND (reference sequence). This CDR3 is built from 12 residues. The CDR3 loop is CASSRGFGGYTF. The CDR3 nucleotides are TGTGCCAGTAGTAGAGGCTTCGGCGGCTACACCTTC.

This clone was detected a few times. J is TRBJ1-4 and V is TRBV28; D ambiguous. Germline V gives CDR1 MDHEN, CDR2 SYDVKM. The CDR3 contains 13 residues. V lost 7 bases to trimming and J lost 7 bases, with 13 bases between them. The CDR3 sequence: CASIGVLSEKLFF. CDR3 sequence (DNA): TGTGCCAGCATCGGGGTATTGTCTGAAAAACTGTTTTTT.

The chain couples TRBV30 to TRBJ1-3, with a tentative D call TRBD1 (5 bases). V shed 2 bases and J shed 8 bases, with 13 bases lying between them. The germline gives CDR1 GTSNPN, CDR2 SVGIG (reference sequence). The length of the CDR3 is 13 residues. CDR3 sequence reads: CAWSLLLGDTIYF. The CDR3 bases are TGTGCCTGGAGTCTCCTCCTAGGGGACACCATATATTTT.

This rearrangement joins TRBV29-1 to TRBJ2-5; 9 bases agree with TRBD2. Germline V gene lookup returns CDR1 SQVTM and CDR2 ANQGSEA. V was pared by 6 bases and J by 3 bases, with 2 bases of the junction left unmatched. The CDR3 spans 12 residues. This CDR3 is CSVTSGEETQYF. Written as DNA, the CDR3 is TGCAGCGTGACTAGCGGTGAAGAGACCCAGTACTTC. Full variable domain (missing parts from reference TRBV29-1 and TRBJ2-5): SAVISQKPSRDICQRGTSLTIQCQVDSQVTMMFWYRQQPGQSLTLIATANQGSEATYESGFVIDKFPISRPNLTFSTLTVSNMSPEDSSIYLCSVTSGEETQYFGPGTRLLVL.

The rearrangement joins TRBV18 to TRBJ2-5; TRBD2 might be the D (5 bases). V lost 0 bases to trimming and J lost 6 bases, with 11 bases between them. The length of the CDR3 is 14 residues. From germline, CDR1 is KGHSH and CDR2 LQKENI. The CDR3 loop is CASSPPSGSQTQYF. CDR3 coding DNA: TGTGCCAGCTCACCACCGTCGGGGTCTCAGACCCAGTACTTC.

The V call is TRBV19, the J call TRBJ2-3, with TRBD2 matching 9 bases. The germline V gene encodes CDR1 LNHDA and CDR2 SQIVND (reference sequence). This CDR3 spans 16 amino acids. The junction had 10 bases not matched to a gene; V was cut back by 3 bases and J by 6 bases. The CDR3 is CASSIVAGGSSDTQYF. CDR3 bases: TGTGCCAGTAGTATCGTTGCGGGGGGGTCCTCGGATACGCAGTATTTT.

This chain connects TRBV4-1 to TRBJ2-7; TRBD1 might be the D (5 bases). The germline V gene has CDR1 MGHRA and CDR2 YSYEKL. The V and J ends lost 0 bases and 0 bases respectively, with 15 bases between them. CDR3 length equals 17 residues. For the CDR3, the DNA is TGCGCCAGCAGCCAAGAGGCCGTGACAGCTTTCTCCTACGAGCAGTACTTC. Translation gives CASSQEAVTAFSYEQYF.

J is TRBJ2-6 and V is TRBV29-1; 7 nucleotides align to TRBD1. Losses at the gene ends were 8 bases for V and 0 bases for J; bases not matched to a gene: 10. Germline V CDR1 and CDR2: SQVTM, ANQGSEA. This CDR3 is 16 amino acids long. Written as DNA, the CDR3 is TGCAGCCTTACGGGACAGCCTGTCTCTGGGGCCAACGTCCTGACTTTC. It is translated as CSLTGQPVSGANVLTF. The full variable domain, in which reference TRBV29-1 and TRBJ2-6 provide the parts outside the CDR3, is SAVISQKPSRDICQRGTSLTIQCQVDSQVTMMFWYRQQPGQSLTLIATANQGSEATYESGFVIDKFPISRPNLTFSTLTVSNMSPEDSSIYLCSLTGQPVSGANVLTFGAGSRLTVL.

This clone was seen only a few times. V is TRBV6-8 and J is TRBJ2-3; 9 bases fit TRBD1. CDR1 is MNHGY, CDR2 SAAAGT, per germline. The CDR3 runs to 15 residues. J gave up 5 bases and V 0 bases, and 3 bases lay outside the gene matches. The CDR3 region has the DNA TGTGCCAGCAGTTACTCGGGACAGGGCAAAGATACGCAGTATTTT. Encoded protein: CASSYSGQGKDTQYF.

The CDR3 DNA reads as TGTGCCAGCAGACGCCTTTACGGAGAGGGGGGGAATCAGCCCCAGCATTTT. Protein sequence: CASRRLYGEGGNQPQHF. The rearrangement uses TRBV6-8 and TRBJ1-5; maybe TRBD1 (6 bases). CDR1 is MNHGY and CDR2 is SAAAGT in the germline V gene. The CDR3 consists of 17 residues. The V gene lost 6 bases and the J gene lost 4 bases, with 22 bases spanning the gap.

V gene TRBV18 combines with J gene TRBJ2-3; 9 bases line up with TRBD1. The CDR3 is 14 amino acids. Germline V gene lookup returns CDR1 KGHSH and CDR2 LQKENI. V shed 3 bases, J shed 9 bases, and the junction held 7 bases outside the gene matches. For the CDR3, the DNA is TGTGCCAGCTCACCGTCGGGACAGGGTAGCACGCAGTATTTT. Its translation is CASSPSGQGSTQYF. The full variable domain, with the rest looked up from reference TRBV18 and TRBJ2-3, is NAGVMQNPRHLVRRRGQEARLRCSPMKGHSHVYWYRQLPEEGLKFMVYLQKENIIDESGMPKERFSAEFPKEGPSILRIQQVVRGDSAAYFCASSPSGQGSTQYFGPGTRLTVL.